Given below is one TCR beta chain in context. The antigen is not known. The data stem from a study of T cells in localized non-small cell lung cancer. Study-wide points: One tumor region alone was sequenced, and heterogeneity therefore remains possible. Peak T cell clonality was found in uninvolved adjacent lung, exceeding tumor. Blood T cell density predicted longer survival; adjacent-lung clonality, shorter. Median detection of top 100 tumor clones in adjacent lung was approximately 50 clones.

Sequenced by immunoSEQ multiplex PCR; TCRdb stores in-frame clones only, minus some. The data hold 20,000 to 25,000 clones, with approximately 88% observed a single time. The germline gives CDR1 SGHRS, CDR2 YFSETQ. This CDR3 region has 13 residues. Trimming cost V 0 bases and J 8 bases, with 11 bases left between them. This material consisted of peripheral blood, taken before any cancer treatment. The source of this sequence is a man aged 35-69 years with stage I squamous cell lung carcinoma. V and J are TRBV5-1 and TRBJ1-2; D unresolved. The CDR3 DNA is TGCGCCAGCAGCTTGGCGCAGGAAGACGGCTACACCTTC. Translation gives CASSLAQEDGYTF.